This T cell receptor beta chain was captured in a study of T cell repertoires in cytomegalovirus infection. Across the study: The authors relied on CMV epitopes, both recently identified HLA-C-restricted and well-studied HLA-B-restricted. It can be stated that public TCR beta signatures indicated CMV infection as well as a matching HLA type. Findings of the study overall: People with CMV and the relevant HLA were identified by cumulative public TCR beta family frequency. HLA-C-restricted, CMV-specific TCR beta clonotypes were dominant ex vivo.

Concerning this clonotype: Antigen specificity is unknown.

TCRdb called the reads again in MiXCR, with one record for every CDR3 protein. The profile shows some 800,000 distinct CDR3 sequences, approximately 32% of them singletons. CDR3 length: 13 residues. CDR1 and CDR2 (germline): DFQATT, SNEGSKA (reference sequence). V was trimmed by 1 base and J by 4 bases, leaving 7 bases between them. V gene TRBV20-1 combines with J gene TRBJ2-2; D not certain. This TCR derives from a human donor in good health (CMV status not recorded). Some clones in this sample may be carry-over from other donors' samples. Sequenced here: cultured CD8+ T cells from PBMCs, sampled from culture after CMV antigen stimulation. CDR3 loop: CSARVDGTGELFF. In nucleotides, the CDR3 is TGCAGTGCTAGAGTTGATGGCACCGGGGAGCTGTTTTTT.